These 16 T cell receptor beta chains were sequenced from one sample in a study of blood T cell repertoires in COVID-19. Method: immunoSEQ multiplex PCR; TCRdb's copy keeps in-frame clones and lacks some. There are more than 85,000 clones in the sample; approximately 90% occur only once, and over 3% lies in the top ten. The sequencing input was peripheral blood. The origin of the receptors is a woman between 45 and 60 years old with acute or convalescent COVID-19.

This chain joins TRBV4-2 and TRBJ2-7; TRBD2 matches at 13 bases. V lost 8 bases, J lost 7 bases, and 14 bases stayed unmatched. Germline CDR1 LGHNA, CDR2 YNFKEQ. The CDR3 has 16 amino acids. The CDR3 region is CASGGLAGAFSTEQYF. DNA of the CDR3: TGTGCCAGCGGAGGACTAGCGGGAGCCTTTTCTACGGAGCAGTACTTC.

The chain joins TRBV6-5 to TRBJ1-6, with D maybe TRBD1 (6 bases). Trimming left V 2 bases short and J 3 bases short, with 8 bases between. The CDR3 spans 15 residues. Germline-derived CDR1 and CDR2 are MNHEY and SVGAGI. The CDR3 region is CASSYRGHYNSPLHF. The CDR3 nucleotides read TGTGCCAGCAGTTACAGGGGACACTATAATTCACCCCTCCACTTT.

The V and J genes are TRBV6-1 and TRBJ2-2, with 11 bases identical to TRBD2. The CDR3 covers 17 residues. V was clipped by 4 bases and J by 3 bases; unmatched bases: 7. Germline CDR1 and CDR2: MNHNS and SASEGT. CDR3 protein: CASSALAGGGYTGELFF. Here the CDR3 DNA reads TGTGCCAGCAGTGCATTAGCGGGAGGGGGGTACACCGGGGAGCTGTTTTTT.

The chain uses TRBV29-1 and TRBJ2-1, with TRBD2 as a possible D gene (6 bases). Germline assignment: CDR1 SQVTM and CDR2 ANQGSEA. This CDR3 comprises 15 residues. V was shortened by 1 base and J by 3 bases, with 13 bases between the two germline ends. The CDR3: CSVEVVEGFYNEQFF. The CDR3 nucleotides are TGCAGCGTTGAAGTAGTGGAGGGTTTCTACAATGAGCAGTTCTTC.

The chain is built from TRBV5-1 and TRBJ1-2; D is perhaps TRBD1 (6 bases). This CDR3 spans 15 amino acids. The germline CDR1 and CDR2 sequences are SGHRS and YFSETQ. The germline V and J ends were trimmed by 4 bases and 7 bases, with 20 bases remaining between them. The CDR3 nucleotides are TGCGCCAGCAGCCTAACCGGGCCCCAGGGGACTGGCTACACCTTC. This gives the protein CASSLTGPQGTGYTF.

V is TRBV11-3 and J is TRBJ2-1; weak D call: TRBD1 (5 bases). The germline CDR1 and CDR2 sequences are SGHNT and YENEEA. V lost 3 bases and J lost 1, with 13 bases in between. There are 16 residues in the CDR3. Written as DNA, the CDR3 is TGTGCCAGCAGCTTGGGTACAGGAGAATCCTACAATGAGCAGTTCTTC. Its translation: CASSLGTGESYNEQFF.

This clone was counted between two and nine times. The rearrangement links TRBV5-1 to TRBJ2-1, with TRBD2 identical over 10 bases. Germline trimming cut 1 base from V and 7 bases from J; bases unmatched to any gene: 8. The CDR3 extends over 16 amino acids. CDR1 is SGHRS and CDR2 is YFSETQ in the germline V gene. CDR3 nucleotide sequence: TGCGCCAGCAGCTTGACGCCGGGACTAGCGTCGAATGAGCAGTTCTTC. Protein sequence: CASSLTPGLASNEQFF. Filled out from reference TRBV5-1 and TRBJ2-1, the complete variable domain reads KAGVTQTPRYLIKTRGQQVTLSCSPISGHRSVSWYQQTPGQGLQFLFEYFSETQRNKGNFPGRFSGRQFSNSRSEMNVSTLELGDSALYLCASSLTPGLASNEQFFGPGTRLTVL.

This chain joins TRBV28 and TRBJ2-5, with a possible D match to TRBD2 (6 bases). The CDR3 length is 13 residues. Trimming left V 6 bases short and J 7 bases short, with 15 bases between. The germline V gene encodes CDR1 MDHEN and CDR2 SYDVKM. In DNA form, the CDR3 reads TGTGCCAGCAGCCCCCACCAGACTAGGACCCAGTACTTC. It specifies CASSPHQTRTQYF.

CDR3 sequence (DNA): TGTGCCACCAGCAGACCTGACAGAACTAACTATGGCTACACCTTC. It codes for CATSRPDRTNYGYTF. This sequence joins TRBV15 and TRBJ1-2, with D maybe TRBD1 (5 bases). CDR1 is LNHNV and CDR2 is YYDKDF in the germline V gene (reference sequence). The CDR3 runs 15 residues. Trimming took off 2 bases at V and 0 bases at J, with 10 bases between the two ends.

The V and J genes are TRBV7-2 and TRBJ1-2; the D gene is possibly TRBD1 (5 bases). This CDR3 is 15 amino acids long. V was trimmed by 4 bases and J by 3 bases, leaving 15 bases between them. The V gene's germline CDR1 is SGHTA and CDR2 FQGNSA. The CDR3 DNA sequence: TGTGCCAGCAGCTACGACTCGGACACGGACTATGGCTACACCTTC. It yields the protein CASSYDSDTDYGYTF.

The chain uses TRBV15 and TRBJ2-1; 7 bases are shared with TRBD2. Germline V lookup: CDR1 LNHNV, CDR2 YYDKDF (reference sequence). This CDR3 spans 16 amino acids. J lost 2 bases, V lost 0 bases, and 4 bases had no gene match. CDR3 loop: CATSREVGGPYNEQFF. For the CDR3, the DNA is TGTGCCACCAGCAGAGAGGTGGGAGGGCCCTACAATGAGCAGTTCTTC.

V and J are TRBV24-1 and TRBJ2-5; TRBD1 agrees at 11 bases. The length of the CDR3 is 16 residues. Germline trimming cut 4 bases from V and 4 bases from J; bases unmatched to any gene: 7. Germline-derived CDR1 and CDR2 are KGHDR and SFDVKD. The CDR3 nucleotides read TGTGCCACCAGTGACCGGACAGGGGGCGCGGGAGAGACCCAGTACTTC. Translation: CATSDRTGGAGETQYF.

The chain couples TRBV5-1 to TRBJ1-5; D is perhaps TRBD1 (5 bases). The length of the CDR3 is 14 residues. Deletions cut 0 bases from V and 4 bases from J, with 8 bases between. CDR1 and CDR2 from the germline V gene are SGHRS and YFSETQ. The CDR3 is CASSLGGHNQPQHF. Written as DNA, the CDR3 is TGCGCCAGCAGCTTGGGGGGCCATAATCAGCCCCAGCATTTT.

This clone was recorded a few times. The CDR3 loop reads CASSEYRAGSLTEAFF. CDR3 DNA: TGCGCCAGCAGTGAATATCGGGCAGGGTCCCTCACTGAAGCTTTCTTT. The V and J genes are TRBV10-2 and TRBJ1-1; D is perhaps TRBD1 (5 bases). This CDR3 comprises 16 residues. The V end was cut by 3 bases, the J end by 4 bases, with 18 bases between. CDR1 is WSHSY and CDR2 is SAAADI in the germline V gene.

The J gene is TRBJ2-3, the V gene TRBV28; 8 nucleotides match TRBD2. This CDR3 has 16 residues. Germline loops: CDR1 MDHEN, CDR2 SYDVKM. The J segment lost 2 bases and the V segment lost 4 bases, leaving 8 bases of the junction unmatched. This CDR3 reads CASSSKERGPTDTQYF. Here the CDR3 DNA reads TGTGCCAGCAGTTCGAAAGAGCGGGGGCCCACAGATACGCAGTATTTT.

This chain uses TRBV20-1 with TRBJ1-4; D not resolved. Trimming left V 3 bases short and J 3 bases short, with 14 bases between. This CDR3 region has 15 residues. CDR1 DFQATT and CDR2 SNEGSKA come from the germline V gene (reference sequence). CDR3 DNA: TGCAGTGCTAGTCGTAACCCGGTGGCTAATGAAAAACTGTTTTTT. Translation: CSASRNPVANEKLFF.